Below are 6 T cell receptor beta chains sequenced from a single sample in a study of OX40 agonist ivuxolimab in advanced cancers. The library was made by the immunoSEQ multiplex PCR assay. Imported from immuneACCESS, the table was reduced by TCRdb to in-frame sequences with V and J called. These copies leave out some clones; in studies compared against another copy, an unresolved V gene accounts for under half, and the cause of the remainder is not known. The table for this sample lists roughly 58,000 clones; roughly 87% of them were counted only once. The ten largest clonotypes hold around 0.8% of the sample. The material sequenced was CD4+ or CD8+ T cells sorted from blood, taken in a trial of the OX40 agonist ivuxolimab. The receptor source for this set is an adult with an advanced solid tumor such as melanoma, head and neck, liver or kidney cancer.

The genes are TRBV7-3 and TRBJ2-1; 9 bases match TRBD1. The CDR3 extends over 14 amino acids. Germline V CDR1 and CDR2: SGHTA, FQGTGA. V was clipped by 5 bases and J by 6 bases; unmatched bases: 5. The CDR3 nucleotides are TGTGCCAGCAGCAAGGGGACAGGGTCCAATGAGCAGTTCTTC. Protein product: CASSKGTGSNEQFF.

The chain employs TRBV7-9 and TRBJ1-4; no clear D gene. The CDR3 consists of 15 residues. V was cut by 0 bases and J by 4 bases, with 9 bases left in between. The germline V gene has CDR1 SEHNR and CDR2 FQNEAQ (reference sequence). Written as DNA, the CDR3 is TGTGCCAGCAGCTTAGCGGGCGCGGGTAATGAAAAACTGTTTTTT. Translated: CASSLAGAGNEKLFF.

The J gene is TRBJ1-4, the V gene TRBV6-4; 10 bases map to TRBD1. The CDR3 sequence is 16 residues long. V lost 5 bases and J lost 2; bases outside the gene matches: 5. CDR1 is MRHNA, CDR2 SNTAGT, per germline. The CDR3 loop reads CASSPGQGLTNEKLFF. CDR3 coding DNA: TGTGCCAGCAGTCCGGGACAGGGGCTTACTAATGAAAAACTGTTTTTT.

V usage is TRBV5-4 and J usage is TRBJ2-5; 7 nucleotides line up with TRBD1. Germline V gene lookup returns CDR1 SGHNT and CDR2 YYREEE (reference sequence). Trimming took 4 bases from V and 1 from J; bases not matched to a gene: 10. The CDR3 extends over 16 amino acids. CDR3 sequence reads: CASSRSSGGSQETQYF. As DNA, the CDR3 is TGTGCCAGCAGCCGTTCGTCAGGGGGATCCCAAGAGACCCAGTACTTC.

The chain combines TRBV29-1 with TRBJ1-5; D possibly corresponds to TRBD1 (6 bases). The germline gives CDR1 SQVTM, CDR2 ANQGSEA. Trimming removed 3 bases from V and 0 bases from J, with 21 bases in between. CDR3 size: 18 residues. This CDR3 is CSVERDTDVDGSNQPQHF. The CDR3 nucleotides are TGCAGCGTTGAGCGGGACACGGACGTCGATGGTAGCAATCAGCCCCAGCATTTT.

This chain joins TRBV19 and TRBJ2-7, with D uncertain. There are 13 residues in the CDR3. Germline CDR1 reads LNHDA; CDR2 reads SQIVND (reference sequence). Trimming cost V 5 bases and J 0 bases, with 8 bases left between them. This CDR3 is CASSPPSSYEQYF. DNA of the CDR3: TGTGCCAGTAGTCCTCCAAGCTCCTACGAGCAGTACTTC.